This entry lists 5 T cell receptor beta chains sequenced from one sample in a study of T cell repertoires in cytomegalovirus infection. A single record per CDR3 protein comes from TCRdb applying MiXCR to the reads. The sample yields almost 550,000 distinct CDR3 sequences, approximately 16% seen once. The sample comprised CD8+ T cells from PBMCs. These receptors were collected from a human donor in good health (CMV status not recorded). Some clones in this sample may be carry-over from other donors' samples.

This clonotype was picked up many times. This rearrangement joins TRBV10-2 to TRBJ2-1; 11 bases agree with TRBD2. Germline V gives CDR1 WSHSY, CDR2 SAAADI. V dropped 7 bases and J dropped 7; count of bases not matched to a gene: 12. This CDR3 region has 16 residues. The CDR3 protein is CASTYIAGGGINEQFF. In nucleotides, the CDR3 is TGCGCCAGCACGTACATAGCGGGAGGGGGAATTAATGAGCAGTTCTTC.

This clonotype was seen repeatedly, ten times or more. This rearrangement joins TRBV7-9 to TRBJ2-2, with TRBD1 matching over 7 bases. The V and J ends lost 5 bases and 7 bases, in that order; junction bases with no gene match: 7. Germline CDR1 and CDR2: SEHNR and FQNEAQ (reference sequence). The CDR3 contains 14 residues. The CDR3 nucleotides read TGTGCCAGCAGCCGTGAGGGGGCAAGCGGGGAGCTGTTTTTT. Protein: CASSREGASGELFF.

V usage is TRBV7-9 and J usage is TRBJ2-7; weak D call: TRBD1 (5 bases). The CDR3 is made up of 13 amino acids. The germline gives CDR1 SEHNR, CDR2 FQNEAQ (reference sequence). V was pared by 1 base and J by 11 bases, with 15 bases between. CDR3: CASSLGTPGVEYF. The CDR3, as DNA: TGTGCCAGCAGCTTAGGGACACCGGGTGTGGAGTACTTC.

This clonotype was observed many times. The chain recombines TRBV19 with TRBJ2-7; TRBD1 or TRBD2 may be the D gene (5 bases each). The CDR3 spans 15 residues. V lost 3 bases and J lost 1, with 13 bases in between. The germline CDR1 and CDR2 sequences are LNHDA and SQIVND (reference sequence). The chain's CDR3 is CASSMGPRTSYEQYF. The CDR3 region has the DNA TGTGCCAGTAGTATGGGACCTAGGACTTCCTACGAGCAGTACTTC. Looking up the rest from reference TRBV19 and TRBJ2-7 gives the full variable domain: DGGITQSPKYLFRKEGQNVTLSCEQNLNHDAMYWYRQDPGQGLRLIYYSQIVNDFQKGDIAEGYSVSREKKESFPLTVTSAQKNPTAFYLCASSMGPRTSYEQYFGPGTRLTVT.

This clonotype was seen repeatedly, ten times or more. The rearrangement uses TRBV27 and TRBJ2-1; D may match TRBD1 or TRBD2 (5 bases each). Per the germline V gene, CDR1 is MNHEY and CDR2 is SMNVEV (reference sequence). The CDR3 loop spans 14 amino acids. With 2 bases removed from V and 5 bases from J, the gap between germline ends came to 10 bases. The CDR3 nucleotides are TGTGCCAGCAGTTTAAGGGACCTAAACAATGAGCAGTTCTTC. Translating it yields CASSLRDLNNEQFF.